A single sample is the source of the 18 T cell receptor beta chains below, sequenced in a study of blood T cell repertoires in COVID-19. Generated by immunoSEQ multiplex PCR, the TCRdb table keeps only in-frame clones and is missing some. The sample consists of about 90,000 clones, more than 65% of them appearing once. Sequencing was carried out using peripheral blood. The origin of the receptors is an elderly man with active or convalescent COVID-19.

The rearrangement joins TRBV19 to TRBJ1-5; 8 nucleotides match TRBD1. Germline values: CDR1 LNHDA, CDR2 SQIVND (reference sequence). The CDR3 spans 13 residues. With V trimmed by 5 bases and J by 8 bases, 5 bases remained unmatched. The CDR3 is CASSYYRGEPQHF. The CDR3 coding sequence is TGTGCCAGTAGTTACTACAGGGGGGAGCCCCAGCATTTT.

J is TRBJ2-1 and V is TRBV5-4; maybe TRBD1 (6 bases). V lost 6 bases and J 0 bases, leaving 16 bases between the germline ends. This CDR3 has 16 residues. Germline V gene lookup returns CDR1 SGHNT and CDR2 YYREEE (reference sequence). In DNA, the CDR3 is TGTGCCAGCAACCGGGCAGGGGAAAGCTCCTACAATGAGCAGTTCTTC. It is translated as CASNRAGESSYNEQFF.

The V call is TRBV4-2, the J call TRBJ2-2; weak D call: TRBD1 (6 bases). V was shortened by 1 base and J by 4 bases, with 13 bases between the two germline ends. From germline, CDR1 is LGHNA and CDR2 YNFKEQ. The CDR3 contains 16 residues. CDR3 nucleotides: TGTGCCAGCAGCCAAGGTCCCAGGGGCGGCACCGGGGAGCTGTTTTTT. Translating gives CASSQGPRGGTGELFF.

About this clone itself: Within the sample, other DNA sequences also encode this same CDR3. The rearrangement links TRBV3-1 (or the pseudogene TRBV3-2) to TRBJ2-7, with TRBD1 matching 10 bases. Per germline, CDR1 LGHDT and CDR2 YNNKEL (reference sequence). V lost 1 base to trimming and J lost 3 bases; unmatched junction nucleotides: 0. This CDR3 spans 14 amino acids. The CDR3 is CASSQGTGGYEQYF. CDR3 nucleotides: TGTGCCAGCAGCCAAGGGACAGGGGGCTACGAGCAGTACTTC.

The rearrangement uses TRBV12-5 and TRBJ1-6, with a weak D call TRBD1 (5 bases). Trimming took 1 base from V and 10 from J, leaving 11 bases between them. CDR1 and CDR2 (germline): LGHNT, FRNRAP. This CDR3 has 14 amino acids. CDR3 DNA: TGTGCTAGTGGTTTGGGAACAGGAGACTCACCCCTCCACTTT. Translation gives CASGLGTGDSPLHF.

V and J are TRBV12-3 or TRBV12-4 and TRBJ1-1; a possible D gene is TRBD1 (6 bases). V lost 7 bases and J 4 bases, leaving 13 bases between the germline ends. The length of the CDR3 is 13 residues. The CDR3 is CASTLTGGTEAFF. CDR3 in DNA: TGTGCCAGCACCCTGACAGGCGGCACTGAAGCTTTCTTT.

V is TRBV28 and J is TRBJ1-4; D perhaps matches TRBD1 (5 bases). V dropped 8 bases and J dropped 9 bases, with 19 bases sitting between them. This CDR3 has 14 amino acids. In germline, CDR1 is MDHEN, CDR2 SYDVKM. This chain's CDR3 is CASAEGRAKKKLFF. CDR3 sequence (DNA): TGTGCCAGCGCCGAGGGGAGGGCTAAGAAAAAACTGTTTTTT.

In the case of this clone: This same CDR3 is encoded by further DNA sequences in the sample. The chain recombines TRBV6-5 with TRBJ2-5, with a weak D call TRBD2 (6 bases). The germline CDR1 and CDR2 sequences are MNHEY and SVGAGI. With 6 bases removed from V and 3 bases from J, the gap between germline ends came to 8 bases. The CDR3 sequence is 12 residues long. The CDR3 region is CASRWGEETQYF. The CDR3 bases are TGTGCCAGCAGGTGGGGGGAAGAGACCCAGTACTTC.

The V and J genes are TRBV7-2 and TRBJ2-1; 9 nucleotides line up with TRBD1. Trimming removed 5 bases from V and 7 bases from J; junction bases left unmatched: 12. Per the germline V gene, CDR1 is SGHTA and CDR2 is FQGNSA. The CDR3 is 16 residues long. DNA of the CDR3: TGTGCCAGCAGCAGAAGACAGGGGGTTTTGAGTAATGAGCAGTTCTTC. Translation: CASSRRQGVLSNEQFF. Full variable domain (remainder filled in from reference TRBV7-2 and TRBJ2-1): GAGVSQSPSNKVTEKGKDVELRCDPISGHTALYWYRQSLGQGLEFLIYFQGNSAPDKSGLPSDRFSAERTGGSVSTLTIQRTQQEDSAVYLCASSRRQGVLSNEQFFGPGTRLTVL.

The chain uses TRBV6-5 and TRBJ2-2, with a weak D call TRBD1 (6 bases). The CDR3 spans 15 residues. CDR1 is MNHEY, CDR2 SVGAGI, per germline. V was clipped by 0 bases and J by 2 bases, with 7 bases between them. CDR3 amino acids: CASSYSGQNTGELFF. The DNA for the CDR3 is TGTGCCAGCAGTTACTCGGGACAAAACACCGGGGAGCTGTTTTTT.

The rearrangement links TRBV24-1 to TRBJ2-2, with a tentative D call TRBD1 (6 bases). CDR3 size: 14 residues. V lost 3 bases and J lost 6, with 10 bases in between. CDR1 KGHDR and CDR2 SFDVKD come from the germline V gene. CDR3 sequence reads: CATSDQYRAGELFF. DNA for the CDR3: TGTGCCACCAGTGATCAATACAGGGCCGGGGAGCTGTTTTTT.

The rearrangement uses TRBV27 and TRBJ2-7; 8 nucleotides agree with TRBD1. The V segment lost 3 bases and the J segment 7 bases; nucleotides outside the gene matches: 8. Germline V gene sequence: CDR1 MNHEY, CDR2 SMNVEV (reference sequence). The CDR3 totals 14 residues. Here the CDR3 reads CASSFVGTGREQYF. CDR3 nucleotides: TGTGCCAGCAGTTTTGTCGGGACAGGTCGTGAGCAGTACTTC.

The CDR3 DNA follows: TGTGCCAGCAGCGGACTGACAGCGAACACCGGGGAGCTGTTTTTT. Translating gives CASSGLTANTGELFF. V and J are TRBV9 and TRBJ2-2, with D perhaps TRBD1 (5 bases). Per the germline V gene, CDR1 is SGDLS and CDR2 is YYNGEE. V was pared by 3 bases and J by 0 bases, with 9 bases between. This CDR3 region has 15 residues.

The chain is built from TRBV15 and TRBJ1-5, with 8 bases that match TRBD1. The CDR3 has 16 residues. The germline V gene has CDR1 LNHNV and CDR2 YYDKDF (reference sequence). V shed 5 bases, J shed 6 bases, and the junction held 12 bases outside the gene matches. The CDR3 protein is CATSPSGTGGGQPQHF. The CDR3 nucleotides read TGTGCCACCAGCCCCTCGGGAACAGGGGGGGGTCAGCCCCAGCATTTT.

The V call is TRBV6-5, the J call TRBJ2-7; 9 positions match TRBD1. V trimming: 6 bases; J trimming: 3 bases; junction bases outside the gene matches: 6. Per germline, CDR1 MNHEY and CDR2 SVGAGI. There are 14 residues in the CDR3. CDR3 bases: TGTGCCAGCAGCCATACAGGGGGCGGCTACGAGCAGTACTTC. Protein sequence: CASSHTGGGYEQYF.

J is TRBJ1-4 and V is TRBV5-1; D unresolved. This CDR3 comprises 14 residues. Germline assignment: CDR1 SGHRS and CDR2 YFSETQ. Trimming left V 8 bases short and J 0 bases short, with 11 bases between. Here the CDR3 DNA reads TGCGCCAGTAGAGGGTTCGCAACTAATGAAAAACTGTTTTTT. Translation: CASRGFATNEKLFF.

The V call is TRBV10-3, the J call TRBJ1-1, with a tentative D call TRBD1 (5 bases). The germline V gene encodes CDR1 ENHRY and CDR2 SYGVKD. The CDR3 runs to 14 residues. Between the trimmed V and J ends, which lost 1 base and 4 bases, there was a span of 10 bases. This chain's CDR3 is CAISEFREGTEAFF. The CDR3 coding sequence is TGTGCCATCAGTGAGTTCAGGGAGGGCACTGAAGCTTTCTTT.

This chain uses TRBV5-1 with TRBJ2-1; a possible D gene is TRBD2 (5 bases). This CDR3 comprises 11 residues. Germline V lookup: CDR1 SGHRS, CDR2 YFSETQ. V gave up 0 bases and J gave up 10 bases, with 5 bases separating them. The CDR3 region has the DNA TGCGCCAGCAGCTTGGGAGGGGAGCAGTTCTTC. Translated: CASSLGGEQFF.